This T cell receptor (beta chain) emerged from a study of cytomegalovirus exposure and HLA in healthy donors. Study-level information: Approximately 81% of roughly 430 genotyped donors fell in the Caucasian-associated ancestry cluster.

Notes on the study in general: Analysis performed later showed TCR beta chains linked to HLA being more clonally expanded than equally common others.

To note about this clone: Antigen specificity is unknown.

A multiplex PCR was run with 60 Vbeta primers and 13 Jbeta primers. Some clones are missing from TCRdb's copy, which holds only in-frame ones; the method was immunoSEQ multiplex PCR. The sample yields about 160,000 clones, around 80% seen once. This CDR3 is 15 amino acids long. Per germline, CDR1 MGHDK and CDR2 SYGVNS. V shed 5 bases and J 3 bases; nucleotides not matched to a gene: 8. The V call is TRBV25-1, the J call TRBJ2-5; the match to TRBD2 covers 8 bases. The sample taken for sequencing was PBMCs. The source is a man in his fifties or sixties in good health and CMV-seropositive. The CDR3 DNA reads as TGTGCCAGCAGTCGACCGGGACTAGGCGAAGAGACCCAGTACTTC. Protein sequence: CASSRPGLGEETQYF. The full variable domain, with the rest looked up from reference TRBV25-1 and TRBJ2-5, is EADIYQTPRYLVIGTGKKITLECSQTMGHDKMYWYQQDPGMELHLIHYSYGVNSTEKGDLSSESTVSRIRTEHFPLTLESARPSHTSQYLCASSRPGLGEETQYFGPGTRLLVL.